This T cell receptor beta chain was profiled in a study of blood T cell repertoires in COVID-19. Study-level background: Spain, Italy and the United States supplied samples that represented acute and convalescent COVID-19.

Using immunoSEQ multiplex PCR, the repertoire was profiled, and TCRdb retains in-frame clones only, with some absent. The data contain fewer than 150,000 clones, roughly four fifths of them seen just once; the ten biggest clones take up about 1.5%. Looked up from germline, CDR1 is SGHNT and CDR2 is YYREEE (reference sequence). The ends lost 3 bases at V and 1 base at J; junction bases unmatched: 10. CDR3 length: 17 amino acids. The cohort comprised adults aged about 18 to 100 years residing in approximately 25 US areas. In assigning cohorts, the study relied on participant-reported clinical history. Exposed volunteers were people who met a COVID-19 case within 2 weeks before study entry. This clone was seen only once.

The chain is built from TRBV5-4 and TRBJ2-1, with TRBD2 matching 7 bases. This clonotype originated in a young woman who had been exposed to COVID-19. Source material: PBMCs or T cells enriched from blood (not recorded which). The CDR3 nucleotides read TGTGCCAGCAGCTCGGCTAGCGGAGAATTATCCTACAATGAGCAGTTCTTC. Protein: CASSSASGELSYNEQFF.